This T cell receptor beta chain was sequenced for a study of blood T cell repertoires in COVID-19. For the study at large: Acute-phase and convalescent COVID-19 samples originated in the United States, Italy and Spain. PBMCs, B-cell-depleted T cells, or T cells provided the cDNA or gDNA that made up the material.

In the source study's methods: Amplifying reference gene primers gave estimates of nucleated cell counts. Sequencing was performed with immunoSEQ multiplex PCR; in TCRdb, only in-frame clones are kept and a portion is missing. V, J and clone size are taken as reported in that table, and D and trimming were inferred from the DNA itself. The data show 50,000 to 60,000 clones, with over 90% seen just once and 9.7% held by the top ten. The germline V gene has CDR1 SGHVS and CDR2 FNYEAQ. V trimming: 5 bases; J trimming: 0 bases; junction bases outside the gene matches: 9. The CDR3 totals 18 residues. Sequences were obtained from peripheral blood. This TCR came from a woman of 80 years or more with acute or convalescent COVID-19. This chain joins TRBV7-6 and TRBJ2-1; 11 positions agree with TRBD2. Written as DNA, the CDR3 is TGTGCCAGCAGCCCCCTCCCCACTAGCGGGGGCTCCTACAATGAGCAGTTCTTC. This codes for CASSPLPTSGGSYNEQFF. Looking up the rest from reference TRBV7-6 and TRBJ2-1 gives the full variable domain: GAGVSQSPRYKVTKRGQDVALRCDPISGHVSLYWYRQALGQGPEFLTYFNYEAQQDKSGLPNDRFSAERPEGSISTLTIQRTEQRDSAMYRCASSPLPTSGGSYNEQFFGPGTRLTVL.